Below are 18 T cell receptor beta chains sequenced from a single sample in a study of T cell changes during pregnancy in multiple sclerosis. The data were produced by immunoSEQ multiplex PCR, yet TCRdb's version contains in-frame clones alone and is incomplete. The sample holds roughly 64,000 clones, about 96% seen once. The input for sequencing was CD8+ T cells from peripheral blood mononuclear cells, taken after pregnancy. Receptors were obtained from a female donor with multiple sclerosis, enrolled in a pregnancy study.

This chain joins TRBV6-6 and TRBJ1-5; TRBD1 agrees at 9 bases. Germline lookup yields CDR1 MNHNY and CDR2 SVGAGI (reference sequence). Losses at the gene ends were 5 bases for V and 2 bases for J; bases not matched to a gene: 4. This CDR3 is 15 amino acids long. The CDR3 spells CASSIQGARNQPQHF. In DNA form, the CDR3 reads TGTGCCAGCAGTATACAGGGGGCTCGCAATCAGCCCCAGCATTTT.

CDR3 protein: CASSDDLAGTTDTQYF. CDR3 bases: TGTGCCAGCAGTGATGACCTAGCGGGAACCACAGATACGCAGTATTTT. The chain carries TRBV2 and TRBJ2-3; 9 bases agree with TRBD2. The CDR3 spans 16 residues. Germline values: CDR1 SNHLY, CDR2 FYNNEI. The junction had 6 bases not matched to a gene; V was cut back by 3 bases and J by 2 bases.

The chain recombines TRBV10-3 with TRBJ2-7; D gene unclear. From germline, CDR1 is ENHRY and CDR2 SYGVKD. The CDR3 has 12 residues. V shed 2 bases and J shed 3 bases, with 5 bases lying between them. This CDR3 reads CAISEPSYEQYF. The DNA of the CDR3 is TGTGCCATCAGTGAGCCTAGCTACGAGCAGTACTTC.

This clone was seen only once. The rearrangement uses TRBV11-3 and TRBJ1-2; D is uncertain. V gave up 3 bases and J gave up 1 base, with 12 bases separating them. The CDR3 sequence is 15 residues long. Germline assignment: CDR1 SGHNT and CDR2 YENEEA. CDR3 residues: CASSFRRTHNYGYTF. Written as DNA, the CDR3 is TGTGCCAGCAGCTTCAGGCGAACTCATAACTATGGCTACACCTTC. Based on the CDR3 plus reference TRBV11-3 and TRBJ1-2, the full variable domain is EAGVVQSPRYKIIEKKQPVAFWCNPISGHNTLYWYLQNLGQGPELLIRYENEEAVDDSQLPKDRFSAERLKGVDSTLKIQPAELGDSAVYLCASSFRRTHNYGYTFGSGTRLTVV.

The chain recombines TRBV7-9 with TRBJ2-3; 7 bases are a match to TRBD1. This CDR3 contains 14 residues. Germline V CDR1 and CDR2: SEHNR, FQNEAQ (reference sequence). J gave up 5 bases and V 5 bases, and 7 bases lay outside the gene matches. DNA for the CDR3: TGTGCCAGCAGCGATCGACAGGGACAAGATACGCAGTATTTT. It specifies CASSDRQGQDTQYF.

The sample holds one count of this clone. The genes are TRBV7-2 and TRBJ2-7; D call uncertain. With 3 bases removed from V and 0 bases from J, the gap between germline ends came to 9 bases. CDR1 and CDR2 from the germline V gene are SGHTA and FQGNSA. This CDR3 region has 14 residues. This CDR3 reads CASSFNLYSYEQYF. CDR3 nucleotide sequence: TGTGCCAGCAGCTTTAACTTGTACTCCTACGAGCAGTACTTC. The variable domain in full, completed from reference TRBV7-2 and TRBJ2-7, reads GAGVSQSPSNKVTEKGKDVELRCDPISGHTALYWYRQSLGQGLEFLIYFQGNSAPDKSGLPSDRFSAERTGGSVSTLTIQRTQQEDSAVYLCASSFNLYSYEQYFGPGTRLTVT.

The chain carries TRBV28 and TRBJ2-1; 9 bases map to TRBD1. CDR1 and CDR2 (germline): MDHEN, SYDVKM. This CDR3 spans 15 amino acids. V gave up 2 bases and J gave up 8 bases; unmatched junction bases: 7. CDR3 sequence reads: CASSLLGQGSDEQFF. The CDR3 DNA sequence: TGTGCCAGCAGTTTACTGGGACAGGGTTCGGATGAGCAGTTCTTC. Full variable domain (missing parts from reference TRBV28 and TRBJ2-1): DVKVTQSSRYLVKRTGEKVFLECVQDMDHENMFWYRQDPGLGLRLIYFSYDVKMKEKGDIPEGYSVSREKKERFSLILESASTNQTSMYLCASSLLGQGSDEQFFGPGTRLTVL.

The rearrangement uses TRBV11-2 and TRBJ1-2; 8 positions match TRBD1. Germline CDR1 SGHAT, CDR2 FQNNGV. CDR3 size: 14 residues. The junction had 7 bases not matched to a gene; V was cut back by 3 bases and J by 7 bases. The CDR3 coding sequence is TGTGCCAGCAGCTTCCAGGGGGCCGGGGGTGGCTACACCTTC. It is translated as CASSFQGAGGGYTF.

The chain joins TRBV2 to TRBJ2-1; 8 bases agree with TRBD1. J was trimmed by 6 bases and V by 0 bases; bases with no gene match: 7. The CDR3 totals 16 residues. Germline V lookup: CDR1 SNHLY, CDR2 FYNNEI. CDR3 in amino acids: CASSEAQGAPSNEQFF. The CDR3 coding sequence is TGTGCCAGCAGTGAAGCCCAGGGGGCCCCCTCCAATGAGCAGTTCTTC.

The gene calls are TRBV6-5 and TRBJ2-2; D perhaps matches TRBD1 (5 bases). The CDR3 has 13 amino acids. The germline V gene has CDR1 MNHEY and CDR2 SVGAGI. Trimming stripped 2 bases from V and 7 bases from J, with 8 bases between. The CDR3 DNA follows: TGTGCCAGCAGTTACGGGGCGAGCGGGGAGCTGTTTTTT. It encodes CASSYGASGELFF.

This chain links TRBV5-1 with TRBJ2-7; a possible D gene is TRBD2 (5 bases). CDR3 size: 15 residues. The ends were cut back, 0 bases at V and 0 bases at J, with 10 bases in the middle. Germline V lookup: CDR1 SGHRS, CDR2 YFSETQ. CDR3 DNA sequence: TGCGCCAGCAGCTTGGATCCGGGGAGCTCCTACGAGCAGTACTTC. It encodes CASSLDPGSSYEQYF.

In this sample, this clone turned up once. The CDR3 region has the DNA TGTGCCAGCAGCTCACGGACAGGGGGGACGTACTACGAGCAGTACTTC. It is translated as CASSSRTGGTYYEQYF. This sequence joins TRBV27 and TRBJ2-7, with 10 nucleotides matching TRBD1. J gave up 3 bases and V 6 bases, and 11 bases lay outside the gene matches. The CDR3 covers 16 residues. Germline V lookup: CDR1 MNHEY, CDR2 SMNVEV (reference sequence).

This chain connects TRBV19 to TRBJ2-3; 9 bases map to TRBD2. The V segment lost 8 bases and the J segment 2 bases; nucleotides outside the gene matches: 5. The CDR3 sequence is 14 residues long. The germline gives CDR1 LNHDA, CDR2 SQIVND (reference sequence). CDR3 bases: TGTGCCAGTTCCCGACTAGCGGTCACAGATACGCAGTATTTT. Its translation: CASSRLAVTDTQYF.

This clone was seen only once. This sequence joins TRBV28 and TRBJ1-1, with 10 bases fitting TRBD1. V trimming: 7 bases; J trimming: 0 bases; junction bases outside the gene matches: 8. This CDR3 spans 16 amino acids. CDR1 and CDR2 from the germline V gene are MDHEN and SYDVKM. The CDR3 bases are TGTGCCAGCACTCCCCCGGGACAGGGGCTGAACACTGAAGCTTTCTTT. This encodes CASTPPGQGLNTEAFF.

The chain uses TRBV19 and TRBJ1-4; D is undetermined. The germline CDR1 and CDR2 sequences are LNHDA and SQIVND (reference sequence). V was shortened by 3 bases and J by 4 bases, with 12 bases between the two germline ends. The CDR3 contains 15 residues. CDR3 sequence reads: CASSILGQDNEKLFF. CDR3 sequence (DNA): TGTGCCAGTAGTATTTTGGGCCAGGATAATGAAAAACTGTTTTTT.

V gene TRBV5-1 combines with J gene TRBJ2-1; the match to TRBD1 covers 11 bases. J lost 8 bases, V lost 5 bases, and 9 bases had no gene match. CDR1 SGHRS and CDR2 YFSETQ come from the germline V gene. The CDR3 contains 15 residues. CDR3 bases: TGCGCCAGCAGGACCGGGACAGGGGGTTATGATGAGCAGTTCTTC. Translated, it gives CASRTGTGGYDEQFF. Drawing the rest from reference TRBV5-1 and TRBJ2-1, the complete variable domain is KAGVTQTPRYLIKTRGQQVTLSCSPISGHRSVSWYQQTPGQGLQFLFEYFSETQRNKGNFPGRFSGRQFSNSRSEMNVSTLELGDSALYLCASRTGTGGYDEQFFGPGTRLTVL.

The chain employs TRBV19 and TRBJ1-1; 9 nucleotides match TRBD1. With V trimmed by 4 bases and J by 5 bases, 2 bases remained unmatched. In germline, CDR1 is LNHDA, CDR2 SQIVND (reference sequence). The CDR3 sequence is 13 residues long. The CDR3 sequence is CASSTGTGTEAFF. In DNA, the CDR3 is TGTGCCAGTAGTACCGGGACAGGGACTGAAGCTTTCTTT.

This chain links TRBV5-6 with TRBJ2-7; the D is unclear. The CDR3 totals 14 residues. Germline loops: CDR1 SGHDT, CDR2 YYEEEE. V was cut by 1 base and J by 5 bases, with 13 bases left in between. CDR3 residues: CASSLSGFWDEQYF. CDR3 coding DNA: TGTGCCAGCAGCTTGTCAGGCTTCTGGGACGAGCAGTACTTC.